A single T cell receptor (beta chain) is shown here with its context. This sample is part of a study of blood T cell repertoires in COVID-19. About the research overall: Donors in the United States, Italy and Spain gave samples during acute or convalescent COVID-19. Nucleic acid was either cDNA or gDNA, and it came from T cells, B-cell-depleted T cells, or PBMCs.

TCRdb's copy holds only in-frame clones and misses some; the assay was immunoSEQ multiplex PCR. The sample yields 200,000 to 250,000 clones, roughly 80% seen once. The CDR3 is 14 residues long. CDR1 and CDR2 from the germline V gene are ENHRY and SYGVKD. The J segment lost 10 bases and the V segment lost 6 bases, leaving 7 bases of the junction unmatched. The chain carries TRBV10-3 and TRBJ1-6; 9 bases are a match to TRBD1. The clonotype was recovered from an elderly woman with acute or convalescent COVID-19. Sequences were obtained from peripheral blood. The CDR3 nucleotides read TGTGCCATCAGCTTGACAGGGGGAGAATCACCCCTCCACTTT. Translation gives CAISLTGGESPLHF.